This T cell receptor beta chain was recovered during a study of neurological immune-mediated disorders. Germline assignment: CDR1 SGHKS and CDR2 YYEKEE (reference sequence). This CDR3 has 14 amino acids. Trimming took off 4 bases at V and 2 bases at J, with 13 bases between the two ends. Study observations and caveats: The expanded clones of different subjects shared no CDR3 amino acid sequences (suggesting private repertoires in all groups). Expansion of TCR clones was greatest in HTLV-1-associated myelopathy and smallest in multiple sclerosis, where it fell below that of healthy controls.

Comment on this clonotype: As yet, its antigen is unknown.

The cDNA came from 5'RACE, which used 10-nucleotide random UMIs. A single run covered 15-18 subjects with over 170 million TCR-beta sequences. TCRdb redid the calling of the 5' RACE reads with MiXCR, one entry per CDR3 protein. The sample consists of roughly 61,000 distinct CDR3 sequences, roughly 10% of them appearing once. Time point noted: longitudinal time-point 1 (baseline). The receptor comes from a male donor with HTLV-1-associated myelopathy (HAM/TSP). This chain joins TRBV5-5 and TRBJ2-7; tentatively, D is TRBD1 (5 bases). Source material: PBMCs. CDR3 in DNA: TGTGCCAGCAGCCCGGGCGGACACCCCTACGAGCAGTACTTC. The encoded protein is CASSPGGHPYEQYF.